This TCR beta chain stems from a study of human T cells and chemical hapten exposure. Germline V CDR1 and CDR2: DFQATT, SNEGSKA (reference sequence). Losses at the gene ends were 4 bases for V and 4 bases for J; bases not matched to a gene: 6. The length of the CDR3 is 16 residues. Stated time point: patch test 1, 2 weeks after DPC sensitization. Regarding treatment: therapeutic diphenylcyclopropenone sensitization with weekly scalp DPC. Overall study results and limits: Compared with pre-sensitization or healthy control sets, expanded TCRs clustered more. The number of TCRs above 1 in 1000 frequency did not change after DPC sensitization.

In TCRdb, the RACE reads were re-called with MiXCR into one record per CDR3 protein. Among about 360,000 distinct CDR3 sequences listed, approximately 6.3% were seen once. In this sample, this clonotype turned up many times. The target antigen is unknown. The receptor was isolated from a woman aged 18-29 years with alopecia areata. Some clones in this sample may be carry-over from other donors' samples. The sequencing here drew on whole blood, taken in connection with sensitization to the hapten diphenylcyclopropenone (DPC). The chain carries TRBV20-1 and TRBJ2-3; 15 positions match TRBD2. The CDR3 coding sequence is TGCAGTGCTATTCGGACTAGCGGGGGGGCAGCAGATACGCAGTATTTT. Its translation is CSAIRTSGGAADTQYF.